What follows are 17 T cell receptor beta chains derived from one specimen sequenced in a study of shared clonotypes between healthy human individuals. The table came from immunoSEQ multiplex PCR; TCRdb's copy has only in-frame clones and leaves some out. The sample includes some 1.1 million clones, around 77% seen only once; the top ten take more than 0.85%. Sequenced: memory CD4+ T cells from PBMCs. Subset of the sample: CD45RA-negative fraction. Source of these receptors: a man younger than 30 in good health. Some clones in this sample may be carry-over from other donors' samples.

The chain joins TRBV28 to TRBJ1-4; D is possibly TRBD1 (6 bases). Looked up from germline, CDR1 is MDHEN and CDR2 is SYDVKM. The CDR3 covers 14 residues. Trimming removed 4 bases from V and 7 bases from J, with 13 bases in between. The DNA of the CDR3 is TGTGCCAGCAGTTCGTGGGGGGGCGGTGAAAAACTGTTTTTT. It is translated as CASSSWGGGEKLFF.

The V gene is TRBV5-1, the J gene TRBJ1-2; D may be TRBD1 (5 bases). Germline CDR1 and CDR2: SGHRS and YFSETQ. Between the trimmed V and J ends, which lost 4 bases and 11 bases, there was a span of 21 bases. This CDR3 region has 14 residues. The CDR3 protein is CASSPIQAPSRYTF. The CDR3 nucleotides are TGCGCCAGCAGCCCTATACAGGCCCCCTCACGGTACACCTTC.

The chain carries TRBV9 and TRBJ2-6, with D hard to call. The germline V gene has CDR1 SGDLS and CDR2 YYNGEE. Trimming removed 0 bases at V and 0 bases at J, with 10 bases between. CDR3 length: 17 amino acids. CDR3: CASSVAPIFSGANVLTF. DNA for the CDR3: TGTGCCAGCAGCGTAGCCCCAATATTCTCTGGGGCCAACGTCCTGACTTTC.

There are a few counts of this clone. The chain's CDR3 is CASGLSRGRGTEAFF. In DNA, the CDR3 is TGTGCTAGTGGTTTAAGCAGGGGGCGGGGGACTGAAGCTTTCTTT. This sequence joins TRBV12-5 and TRBJ1-1; 8 nucleotides line up with TRBD1. V lost 3 bases, J lost 5 bases, and 8 bases stayed unmatched. The CDR3 contains 15 residues. Looked up from germline, CDR1 is LGHNT and CDR2 is FRNRAP.

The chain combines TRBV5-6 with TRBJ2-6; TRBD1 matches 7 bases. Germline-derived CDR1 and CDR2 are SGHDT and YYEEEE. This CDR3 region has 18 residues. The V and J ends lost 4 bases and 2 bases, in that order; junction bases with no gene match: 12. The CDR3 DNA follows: TGTGCCAGCAGCCCCTACAGGGGTTCTTCTCCTGGGGCCAACGTCCTGACTTTC. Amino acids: CASSPYRGSSPGANVLTF.

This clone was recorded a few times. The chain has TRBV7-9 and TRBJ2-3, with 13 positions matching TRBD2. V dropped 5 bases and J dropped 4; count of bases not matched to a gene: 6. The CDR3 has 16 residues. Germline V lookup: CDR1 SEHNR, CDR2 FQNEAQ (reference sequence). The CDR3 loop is CASSNSGLAGADTQYF. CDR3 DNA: TGTGCCAGCAGCAATTCCGGACTAGCGGGAGCAGATACGCAGTATTTT.

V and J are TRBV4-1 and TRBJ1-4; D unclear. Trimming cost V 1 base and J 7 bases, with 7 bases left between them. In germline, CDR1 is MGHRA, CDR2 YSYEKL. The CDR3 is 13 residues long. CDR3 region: CASSQVLREKLFF. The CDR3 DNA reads TGCGCCAGCAGCCAAGTACTACGTGAAAAACTGTTTTTT.

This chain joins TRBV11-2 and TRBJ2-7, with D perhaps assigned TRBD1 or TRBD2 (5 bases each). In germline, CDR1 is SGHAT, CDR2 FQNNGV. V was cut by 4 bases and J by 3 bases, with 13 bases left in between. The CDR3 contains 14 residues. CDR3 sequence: CASSSQQEVYEQYF. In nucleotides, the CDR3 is TGTGCCAGCAGCTCACAACAGGAGGTCTACGAGCAGTACTTC.

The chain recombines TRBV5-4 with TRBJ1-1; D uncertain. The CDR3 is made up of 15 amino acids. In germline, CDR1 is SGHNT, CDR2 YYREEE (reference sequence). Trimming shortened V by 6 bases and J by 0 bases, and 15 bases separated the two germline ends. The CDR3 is CASKLGSEVNTEAFF. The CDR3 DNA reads TGTGCCAGCAAGCTAGGAAGTGAGGTGAACACTGAAGCTTTCTTT.

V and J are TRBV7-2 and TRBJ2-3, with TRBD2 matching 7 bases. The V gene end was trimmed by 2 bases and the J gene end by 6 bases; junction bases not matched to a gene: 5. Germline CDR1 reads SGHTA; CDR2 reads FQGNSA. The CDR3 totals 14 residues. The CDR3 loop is CASSLPPGGDTQYF. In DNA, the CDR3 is TGTGCCAGCAGCTTACCGCCCGGGGGGGATACGCAGTATTTT. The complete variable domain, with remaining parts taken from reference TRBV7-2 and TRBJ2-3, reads GAGVSQSPSNKVTEKGKDVELRCDPISGHTALYWYRQSLGQGLEFLIYFQGNSAPDKSGLPSDRFSAERTGGSVSTLTIQRTQQEDSAVYLCASSLPPGGDTQYFGPGTRLTVL.

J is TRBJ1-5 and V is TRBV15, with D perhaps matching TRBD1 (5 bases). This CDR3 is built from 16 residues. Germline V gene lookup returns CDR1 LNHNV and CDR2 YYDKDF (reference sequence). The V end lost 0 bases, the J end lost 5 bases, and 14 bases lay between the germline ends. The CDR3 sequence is CATSRDVGGFDQPQHF. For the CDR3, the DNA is TGTGCCACCAGCAGAGATGTCGGGGGATTCGATCAGCCCCAGCATTTT. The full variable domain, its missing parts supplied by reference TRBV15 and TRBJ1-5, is DAMVIQNPRYQVTQFGKPVTLSCSQTLNHNVMYWYQQKSSQAPKLLFHYYDKDFNNEADTPDNFQSRRPNTSFCFLDIRSPGLGDTAMYLCATSRDVGGFDQPQHFGDGTRLSIL.

CDR3 loop: CASSPRSGKLFF. In nucleotides, the CDR3 is TGTGCCAGCAGTCCTCGATCTGGAAAACTGTTTTTT. The chain links TRBV28 to TRBJ1-4; no firm D call. Trimming shortened V by 5 bases and J by 10 bases, and 11 bases separated the two germline ends. CDR1 and CDR2 from the germline V gene are MDHEN and SYDVKM. The CDR3 length is 12 residues.

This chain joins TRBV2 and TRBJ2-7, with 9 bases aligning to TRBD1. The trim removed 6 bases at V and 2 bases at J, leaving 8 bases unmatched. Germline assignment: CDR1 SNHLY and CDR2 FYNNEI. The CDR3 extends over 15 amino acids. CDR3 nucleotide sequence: TGTGCCAGCAGGGGGGGACAGGGTGGAACCTACGAGCAGTACTTC. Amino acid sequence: CASRGGQGGTYEQYF.

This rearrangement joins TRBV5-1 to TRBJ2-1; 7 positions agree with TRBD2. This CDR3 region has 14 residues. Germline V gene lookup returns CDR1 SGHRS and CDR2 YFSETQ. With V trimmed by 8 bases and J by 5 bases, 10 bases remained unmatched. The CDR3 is CASQRAGINNEQFF. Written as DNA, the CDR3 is TGCGCCAGTCAACGAGCGGGGATAAACAATGAGCAGTTCTTC.

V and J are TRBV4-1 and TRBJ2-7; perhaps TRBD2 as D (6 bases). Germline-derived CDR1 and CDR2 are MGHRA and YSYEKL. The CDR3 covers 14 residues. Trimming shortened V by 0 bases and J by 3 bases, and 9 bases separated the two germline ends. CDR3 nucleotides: TGCGCCAGCAGCCAAGATAGCGGTCTCTACGAGCAGTACTTC. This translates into CASSQDSGLYEQYF.

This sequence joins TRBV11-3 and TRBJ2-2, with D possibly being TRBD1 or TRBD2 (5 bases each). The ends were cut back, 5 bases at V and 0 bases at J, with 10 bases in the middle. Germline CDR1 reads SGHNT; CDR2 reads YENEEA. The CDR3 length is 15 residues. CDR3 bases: TGTGCCAGCAGCCCCGGGGCGCCGAACACCGGGGAGCTGTTTTTT. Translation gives CASSPGAPNTGELFF. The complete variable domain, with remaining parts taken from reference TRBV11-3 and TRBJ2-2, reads EAGVVQSPRYKIIEKKQPVAFWCNPISGHNTLYWYLQNLGQGPELLIRYENEEAVDDSQLPKDRFSAERLKGVDSTLKIQPAELGDSAVYLCASSPGAPNTGELFFGEGSRLTVL.

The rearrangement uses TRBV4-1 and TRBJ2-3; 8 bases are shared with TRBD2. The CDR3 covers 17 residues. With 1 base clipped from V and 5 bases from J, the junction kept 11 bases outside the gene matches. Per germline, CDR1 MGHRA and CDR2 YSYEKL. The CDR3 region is CASSQVGREGRGDTQYF. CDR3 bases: TGCGCCAGCAGCCAAGTAGGCCGGGAGGGCCGTGGAGATACGCAGTATTTT.